The 30 T cell receptor beta chains below all came from one sample that was sequenced in a study of T cell repertoires in aging, cancer and after chemotherapy. Amplification of TCR beta used genomic DNA extracted from peripheral blood. Multiplex touch-down PCR with TRB-A/B primers amplified rearranged V-D-J TRB sequences. Using its own MiXCR run on the multiplex PCR reads, TCRdb lists one record per CDR3 protein. Among around 740 distinct CDR3 sequences listed, roughly 19% were seen once. Material for sequencing was blood. These receptors were obtained from a human donor with a blood cancer.

By sample share, this clonotype is medium-sized. This chain connects TRBV10-1 to TRBJ2-2, with D tentatively TRBD1 or TRBD2 (5 bases each). V shed 7 bases and J shed 6 bases, with 12 bases lying between them. This CDR3 spans 13 amino acids. Germline V gene lookup returns CDR1 WNHNN and CDR2 SYGVQD (reference sequence). The CDR3, as DNA: TGCGCCAGCATTCGGGACGGCGCCGGGGAGCTGTTTTTT. Translation: CASIRDGAGELFF.

This clonotype showed up just a few times. This chain uses TRBV20-1 with TRBJ2-1; weak D call: TRBD1 (5 bases). V was cut by 4 bases and J by 5 bases, with 15 bases left in between. Germline lookup yields CDR1 DFQATT and CDR2 SNEGSKA (reference sequence). The CDR3 has 14 amino acids. The CDR3 here is CSATLLDSNNEQFF. The CDR3 DNA reads as TGCAGTGCTACTCTCCTTGACAGCAACAATGAGCAGTTCTTC.

The rearrangement joins TRBV21-1 to TRBJ2-7; TRBD1, as called in the table, went unchecked against the DNA. TRBV21-1 is shown as a pseudogene. CDR3 length equals 16 residues. CDR3 sequence: CASIPHWTGGRDEQYF. The CDR3, as DNA: TGTGCCAGCATACCCCATTGGACAGGGGGCCGGGACGAGCAGTACTTC.

CDR3 nucleotides: TGTGCCAGCAGCGATACTAGCGGGATTAACACCGGGGAGCTGTTTTTT. Its translation: CASSDTSGINTGELFF. The chain links TRBV5-5 to TRBJ2-2; 10 nucleotides match TRBD2. CDR3 length: 16 residues. Germline loops: CDR1 SGHKS, CDR2 YYEKEE (reference sequence). Germline trimming cut 4 bases from V and 2 bases from J; bases unmatched to any gene: 5. Drawing the rest from reference TRBV5-5 and TRBJ2-2, the complete variable domain is DAGVTQSPTHLIKTRGQQVTLRCSPISGHKSVSWYQQVLGQGPQFIFQYYEKEERGRGNFPDRFSARQFPNYSSELNVNALLLGDSALYLCASSDTSGINTGELFFGEGSRLTVL.

This clonotype was counted only a few times. CDR3 bases: TGTGCCAGCAGTCTAGCGGACTCCTACAATGAGCAGTTCTTC. Translated, it gives CASSLADSYNEQFF. V and J are TRBV28 and TRBJ2-1; 7 bases fit TRBD2. V shed 5 bases, J shed 0 bases, and the junction held 1 base outside the gene matches. The CDR3 sequence is 14 residues long. Germline CDR1 MDHEN, CDR2 SYDVKM.

This clonotype counts as hyperexpanded. The chain links TRBV19 to TRBJ2-1; D is uncertain. The length of the CDR3 is 15 residues. Germline lookup yields CDR1 LNHDA and CDR2 SQIVND (reference sequence). Trimming shortened V by 1 base and J by 7 bases, and 14 bases separated the two germline ends. CDR3 region: CASSIARNPANEQFF. The CDR3 DNA sequence: TGTGCCAGTAGTATAGCTAGGAATCCGGCGAATGAGCAGTTCTTC.

This clonotype is termed large. V is TRBV12-3 or TRBV12-4 and J is TRBJ2-1; D tentatively fits TRBD1 or TRBD2 (5 bases each). The V and J ends lost 4 bases and 0 bases respectively, with 13 bases between them. The CDR3 spans 16 residues. The CDR3 here is CASSYPGASSYNEQFF. The CDR3 DNA reads as TGTGCCAGCAGTTACCCCGGGGCTAGCTCCTACAATGAGCAGTTCTTC.

The chain links TRBV10-1 to TRBJ2-1, with TRBD2 identical over 11 bases. Trimming at V came to 2 bases and at J to 8 bases, leaving 8 bases not matched to a gene. Germline lookup yields CDR1 WNHNN and CDR2 SYGVQD (reference sequence). The CDR3 loop spans 16 amino acids. CDR3 sequence: CASSEGSSGRADEQFF. CDR3 DNA: TGCGCCAGCAGTGAGGGTAGTAGCGGGAGGGCCGATGAGCAGTTCTTC.

Remarks on this clonotype: A single base separates this from a much larger clone, so it may be a read error. The V gene is TRBV7-9, the J gene TRBJ2-1; D uncertain. The CDR3 spans 13 residues. The germline CDR1 and CDR2 sequences are SEHNR and FQNEAQ (reference sequence). Trimming left V 11 bases short and J 14 bases short, with 25 bases between. Here the CDR3 DNA reads TGTGCCTGCACCCATCCTGGGGTAAGGAATGAGTTCTTC. Protein product: CACTHPGVRNEFF.

This chain joins TRBV5-1 and TRBJ2-7, with a weak D call TRBD1 (6 bases). This CDR3 is built from 17 residues. CDR1 and CDR2 from the germline V gene are SGHRS and YFSETQ. Trimming took off 0 bases at V and 1 base at J, with 17 bases between the two ends. For the CDR3, the DNA is TGCGCCAGCAGCTTGGGTATGGGCAGGGGAGTTTCCTACGAGCAGTACTTC. Its protein product is CASSLGMGRGVSYEQYF.

This clonotype rates as large. V and J are TRBV29-1 and TRBJ1-2; D is undetermined. CDR3 length equals 13 residues. V dropped 4 bases and J dropped 2 bases, with 11 bases sitting between them. Germline loops: CDR1 SQVTM, CDR2 ANQGSEA. CDR3 DNA: TGCAGCGTTGCGGCAGGTGACAACTATGGCTACACCTTC. Its translation is CSVAAGDNYGYTF.

This clonotype rates as large. The chain has TRBV19 and TRBJ1-4; no reliable D call. The V end lost 7 bases, the J end lost 1 base, and 13 bases lay between the germline ends. CDR3 length: 15 amino acids. CDR1 LNHDA and CDR2 SQIVND come from the germline V gene (reference sequence). CDR3 sequence reads: CASTMGVGTNEKLFF. As DNA, the CDR3 is TGTGCCAGTACCATGGGCGTTGGAACTAATGAAAAACTGTTTTTT.

This chain links TRBV18 with TRBJ1-1, with D uncertain. Trimming left V 3 bases short and J 1 base short, with 6 bases between. Germline CDR1 and CDR2: KGHSH and LQKENI. CDR3 size: 13 residues. CDR3 amino acids: CASSPGENTEAFF. DNA for the CDR3: TGTGCCAGCTCACCGGGAGAGAACACTGAAGCTTTCTTT.

The chain couples TRBV11-2 to TRBJ1-2, with 9 bases lining up with TRBD1. J was trimmed by 3 bases and V by 2 bases; bases with no gene match: 7. Germline V gene sequence: CDR1 SGHAT, CDR2 FQNNGV. This CDR3 is built from 16 residues. The CDR3 region is CASSLWGQGLDYGYTF. DNA of the CDR3: TGTGCCAGCAGCTTATGGGGACAGGGCTTAGACTATGGCTACACCTTC.

In this sample, this clonotype turned up a few times. The chain recombines TRBV20-1 with TRBJ2-3; a weak D match, TRBD2 (5 bases). The germline gives CDR1 DFQATT, CDR2 SNEGSKA (reference sequence). This CDR3 has 17 residues. Trimming pared 6 bases from V and 2 bases from J, leaving 24 bases between. CDR3 sequence reads: CSAPPAEESGYTDTQYF. The CDR3 DNA reads as TGCAGTGCCCCCCCCGCGGAGGAGAGTGGTTACACAGATACGCAGTATTTT.

By sample fraction, this clonotype is medium-sized. The chain carries TRBV30 and TRBJ1-1; the match to TRBD1 covers 9 bases. J gave up 4 bases and V 4 bases, and 4 bases lay outside the gene matches. In germline, CDR1 is GTSNPN, CDR2 SVGIG (reference sequence). The CDR3 contains 13 residues. CDR3 loop: CAWKRDRVTEAFF. CDR3 nucleotide sequence: TGTGCCTGGAAAAGGGACAGGGTCACTGAAGCTTTCTTT.

This clonotype is categorized as large. The chain links TRBV6-5 to TRBJ2-3, with 7 bases lining up with TRBD1. Looked up from germline, CDR1 is MNHEY and CDR2 is SVGAGI. The CDR3 extends over 16 amino acids. V was pared by 0 bases and J by 0 bases, with 3 bases of the junction left unmatched. The CDR3 DNA is TGTGCCAGCAGTTACTCTGGGACAGAAAGCACAGATACGCAGTATTTT. This gives the protein CASSYSGTESTDTQYF.

The chain carries TRBV20-1 and TRBJ2-1, with 13 positions matching TRBD2. The CDR3 extends over 18 amino acids. The J segment lost 5 bases and the V segment lost 1 base, leaving 11 bases of the junction unmatched. The germline V gene encodes CDR1 DFQATT and CDR2 SNEGSKA (reference sequence). In nucleotides, the CDR3 is TGCAGTGCTAGAGGGGGACTAGCGGGGTCTGGGGGTCACAATGAGCAGTTCTTC. This translates into CSARGGLAGSGGHNEQFF.

By share of the sample, this clonotype is large (0.1 to 1%). The rearrangement joins TRBV6-5 to TRBJ2-7; a weak D match, TRBD2 (6 bases). Germline CDR1 and CDR2: MNHEY and SVGAGI. This CDR3 is built from 15 residues. The germline V and J ends were trimmed by 0 bases and 2 bases, with 11 bases remaining between them. CDR3 region: CASSYSISGTYEQYF. In DNA form, the CDR3 reads TGTGCCAGCAGTTACTCGATTAGCGGTACCTACGAGCAGTACTTC.

The chain joins TRBV4-1 to TRBJ1-5; D call uncertain. This CDR3 is 12 amino acids long. Germline CDR1 is MGHRA and CDR2 is YSYEKL. V lost 0 bases and J lost 6, with 3 bases in between. The CDR3 here is CASSQEGQPQHF. CDR3 DNA sequence: TGCGCCAGCAGCCAAGAGGGTCAGCCCCAGCATTTT.

In its sample, this clonotype was seen a few times. J is TRBJ2-7 and V is TRBV7-2; D remains unclear. Trimming shortened V by 1 base and J by 6 bases, and 16 bases separated the two germline ends. Germline V gene lookup returns CDR1 SGHTA and CDR2 FQGNSA. CDR3 length: 15 amino acids. The CDR3 DNA reads as TGTGCCAGCAGCTTAGTGGGCGCTGCGGACGCCGAGCAGTACTTC. Residues: CASSLVGAADAEQYF.

V and J are TRBV6-5 and TRBJ2-5; 11 bases agree with TRBD1. Germline V gene data show CDR1 as MNHEY and CDR2 as SVGAGI. CDR3 length: 15 residues. V lost 5 bases to trimming and J lost 3 bases; unmatched junction nucleotides: 5. The CDR3 loop is CASSPGTGGKETQYF. DNA for the CDR3: TGTGCCAGCAGTCCCGGGACAGGGGGAAAAGAGACCCAGTACTTC.

By its share, this clonotype is large. The chain recombines TRBV19 with TRBJ2-2, with TRBD1 identical over 9 bases. CDR3 length equals 14 residues. Germline V lookup: CDR1 LNHDA, CDR2 SQIVND (reference sequence). Trimming cost V 8 bases and J 7 bases; bases outside gene matches: 8. CDR3 DNA sequence: TGTGCCAGTGGGGGTACAGGGGGCGTCGGGGAGCTGTTTTTT. Translation: CASGGTGGVGELFF.

Relative to its sample, this clonotype is medium-sized. CDR3 residues: CASSGGGDNEQFF. CDR3 nucleotide sequence: TGTGCCAGCTCTGGTGGGGGCGACAATGAGCAGTTCTTC. V gene TRBV18 combines with J gene TRBJ2-1; perhaps TRBD1 as D (6 bases). CDR1 is KGHSH, CDR2 LQKENI, per germline. The CDR3 extends over 13 amino acids. V lost 6 bases, J lost 5 bases, and 11 bases lay in between. Supplemented by reference TRBV18 and TRBJ2-1, the full variable domain reads NAGVMQNPRHLVRRRGQEARLRCSPMKGHSHVYWYRQLPEEGLKFMVYLQKENIIDESGMPKERFSAEFPKEGPSILRIQQVVRGDSAAYFCASSGGGDNEQFFGPGTRLTVL.

This clonotype is categorized as large. This rearrangement joins TRBV18 to TRBJ1-2, with TRBD1 matching 7 bases. From germline, CDR1 is KGHSH and CDR2 LQKENI. V lost 6 bases, J lost 8 bases, and 9 bases stayed unmatched. CDR3 length: 13 amino acids. The CDR3 loop is CASSPDRVRGYTF. CDR3 DNA sequence: TGTGCCAGCTCGCCAGACAGGGTGAGGGGCTACACCTTC.

Only a few counts were recorded for this clonotype. The chain carries TRBV20-1 and TRBJ1-1; D unclear. Germline V gives CDR1 DFQATT, CDR2 SNEGSKA (reference sequence). The CDR3 runs 11 residues. The V end was cut by 3 bases, the J end by 11 bases, with 13 bases between. In nucleotides, the CDR3 is TGCAGTGCTAGCCGTGGAGCGGGGGCTTTCTTT. Its protein product is CSASRGAGAFF.

This clonotype appeared a single time. The J gene is TRBJ2-3, the V gene TRBV6-1; no definite D call. Germline values: CDR1 MNHNS, CDR2 SASEGT. V was pared by 6 bases and J by 5 bases, with 15 bases between. The CDR3 length is 14 residues. CDR3 sequence (DNA): TGTGCCAGCAGAGGCGGTCCCGAAAGAGATACGCAGTATTTT. Translating it yields CASRGGPERDTQYF.

This clonotype is medium-sized by share. The chain joins TRBV5-1 to TRBJ2-3; 14 bases line up with TRBD2. The CDR3 totals 16 residues. V lost 0 bases to trimming and J lost 4 bases; unmatched junction nucleotides: 1. Germline CDR1 SGHRS, CDR2 YFSETQ. This CDR3 reads CASSLGLAGGPDTQYF. DNA for the CDR3: TGCGCCAGCAGCTTGGGACTAGCGGGAGGGCCAGATACGCAGTATTTT.

A few counts support this clonotype. One junction end disagrees with the germline gene, perhaps due to a read error. The chain employs TRBV7-7 and TRBJ2-7; TRBD2 matches 10 bases. This CDR3 has 14 residues. The germline V gene has CDR1 SSHAT and CDR2 FNYEAQ (reference sequence). The CDR3 sequence: CASSPRLAGNEQYF. In DNA form, the CDR3 reads TGTGCTAGCAGCCCGAGACTAGCGGGCAACGAGCAGTACTTC.

This clonotype rates as large (0.1 to 1%). This chain connects TRBV18 to TRBJ2-1; the match to TRBD2 covers 9 bases. Germline trimming cut 5 bases from V and 9 bases from J; bases unmatched to any gene: 11. The CDR3 is 15 amino acids. The germline gives CDR1 KGHSH, CDR2 LQKENI. CDR3 bases: TGTGCCAGCTCATCTTTAGCGGGGGCGGAGACTGAGCAGTTCTTC. It is translated as CASSSLAGAETEQFF.